This paragraph reports one T cell receptor beta chain. Antigen specificity is unknown. V was cut by 6 bases and J by 3 bases, with 11 bases left in between. CDR3 length equals 13 residues. Germline-derived CDR1 and CDR2 are MNHEY and SVGAGI. PCR was performed using 60 Vbeta and 13 Jbeta primers. The data were produced by immunoSEQ multiplex PCR, yet TCRdb's version contains in-frame clones alone and is incomplete. The top ten clones hold less than 2% of a sample with around 150,000 clones, 65% to 85% of them seen once. The data derive from a study of cytomegalovirus exposure and HLA in healthy donors. The study's findings and limits: The classifier reportedly diagnosed cytomegalovirus status with high specificity and sensitivity. Most TCR sequences were seen very rarely across donors, but some public TCRs occurred in many.

At the time of sampling, donors were nominally healthy, though unrecorded immune exposures were likely. Input material: PBMCs. The chain has TRBV6-5 and TRBJ1-1; no clear D gene. The receptor comes from a young woman in good health and CMV-seronegative. The CDR3 nucleotides are TGTGCCAGCAGCCTCTACAGAGACACTGAAGCTTTCTTT. Protein sequence: CASSLYRDTEAFF.